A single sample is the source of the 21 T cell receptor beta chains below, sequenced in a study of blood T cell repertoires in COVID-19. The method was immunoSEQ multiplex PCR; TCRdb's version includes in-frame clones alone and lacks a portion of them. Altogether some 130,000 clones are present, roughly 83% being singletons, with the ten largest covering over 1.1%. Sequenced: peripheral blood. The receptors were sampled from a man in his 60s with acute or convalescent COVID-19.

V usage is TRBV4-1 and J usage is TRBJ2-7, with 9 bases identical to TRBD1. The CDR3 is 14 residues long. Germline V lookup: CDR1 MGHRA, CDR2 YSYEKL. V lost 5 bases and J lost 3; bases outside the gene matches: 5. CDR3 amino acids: CASSYRDRDYEQYF. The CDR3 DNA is TGCGCCAGCAGCTACCGGGACAGGGACTACGAGCAGTACTTC.

This chain's CDR3 is CASSLGGSSGANVLTF. Written as DNA, the CDR3 is TGTGCCAGCAGCTTAGGCGGAAGCTCTGGGGCCAACGTCCTGACTTTC. The chain carries TRBV7-3 and TRBJ2-6, with D unclear. The CDR3 extends over 16 amino acids. Germline V CDR1 and CDR2: SGHTA, FQGTGA. V shed 2 bases and J shed 0 bases, with 8 bases lying between them.

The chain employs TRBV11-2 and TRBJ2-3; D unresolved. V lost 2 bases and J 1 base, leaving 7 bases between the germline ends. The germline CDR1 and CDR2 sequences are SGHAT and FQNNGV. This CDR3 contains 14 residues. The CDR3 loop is CASSLWQGTDTQYF. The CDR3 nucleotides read TGTGCCAGCAGCTTATGGCAGGGCACAGATACGCAGTATTTT.

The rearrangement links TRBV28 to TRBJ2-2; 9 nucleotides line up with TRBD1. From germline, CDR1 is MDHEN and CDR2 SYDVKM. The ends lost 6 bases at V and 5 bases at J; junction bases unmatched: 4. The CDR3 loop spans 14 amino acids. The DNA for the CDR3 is TGTGCCAGCAGGTGGGACAGGGCAACCGGGGAGCTGTTTTTT. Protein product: CASRWDRATGELFF.

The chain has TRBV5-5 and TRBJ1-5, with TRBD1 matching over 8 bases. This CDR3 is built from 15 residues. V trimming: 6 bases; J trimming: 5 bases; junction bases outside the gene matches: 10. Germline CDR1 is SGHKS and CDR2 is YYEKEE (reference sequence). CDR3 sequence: CASTLRAGGDQPQHF. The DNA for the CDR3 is TGTGCCAGCACCCTGCGGGCAGGGGGCGATCAGCCCCAGCATTTT.

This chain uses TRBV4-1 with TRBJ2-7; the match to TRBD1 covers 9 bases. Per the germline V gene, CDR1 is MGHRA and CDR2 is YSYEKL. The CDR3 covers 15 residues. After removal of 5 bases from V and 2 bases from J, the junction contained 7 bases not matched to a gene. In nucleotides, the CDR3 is TGCGCCAGCAGCTTAACCGGGACAGGGACCTACGAGCAGTACTTC. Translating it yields CASSLTGTGTYEQYF.

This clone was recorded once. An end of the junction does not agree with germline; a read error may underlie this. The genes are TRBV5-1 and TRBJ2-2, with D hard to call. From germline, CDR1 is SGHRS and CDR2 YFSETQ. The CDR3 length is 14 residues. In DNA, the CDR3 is TGCGCCAGCAGCTTGGCCAAGAACATCGGGGAGCTGTTTTTT. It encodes CASSLAKNIGELFF.

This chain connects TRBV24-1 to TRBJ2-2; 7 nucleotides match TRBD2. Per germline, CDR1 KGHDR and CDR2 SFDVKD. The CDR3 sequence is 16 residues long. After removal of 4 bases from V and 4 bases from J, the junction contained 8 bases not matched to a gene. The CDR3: CATSEALASGTGELFF. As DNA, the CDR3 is TGTGCCACCAGTGAGGCACTAGCGTCGGGCACCGGGGAGCTGTTTTTT.

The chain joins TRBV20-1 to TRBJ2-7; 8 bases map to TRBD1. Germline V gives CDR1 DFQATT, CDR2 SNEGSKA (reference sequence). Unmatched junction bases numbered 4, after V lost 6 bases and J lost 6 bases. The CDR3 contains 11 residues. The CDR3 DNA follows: TGCAGTGCACTCGACAGGGGCGAGCAGTACTTC. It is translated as CSALDRGEQYF.

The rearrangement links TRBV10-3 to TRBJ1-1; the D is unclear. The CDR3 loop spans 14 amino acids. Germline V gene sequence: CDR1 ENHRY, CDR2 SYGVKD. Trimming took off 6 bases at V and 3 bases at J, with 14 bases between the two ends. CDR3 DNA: TGTGCCATCAGCTCCCGGGGTGAAGACACTGAAGCTTTCTTT. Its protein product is CAISSRGEDTEAFF.

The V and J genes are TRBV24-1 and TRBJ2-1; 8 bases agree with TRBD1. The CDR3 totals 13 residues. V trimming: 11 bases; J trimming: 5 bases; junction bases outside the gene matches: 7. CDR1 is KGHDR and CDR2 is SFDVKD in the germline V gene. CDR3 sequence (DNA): TGTGCCAGCCGTCAGGGGGCTCACAATGAGCAGTTCTTC. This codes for CASRQGAHNEQFF.

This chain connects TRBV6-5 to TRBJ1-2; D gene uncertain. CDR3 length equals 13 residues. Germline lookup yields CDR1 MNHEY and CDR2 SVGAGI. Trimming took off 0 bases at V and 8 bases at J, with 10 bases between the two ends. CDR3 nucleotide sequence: TGTGCCAGCAGTTACTCGGTACAATTAGGCTACACCTTC. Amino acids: CASSYSVQLGYTF.

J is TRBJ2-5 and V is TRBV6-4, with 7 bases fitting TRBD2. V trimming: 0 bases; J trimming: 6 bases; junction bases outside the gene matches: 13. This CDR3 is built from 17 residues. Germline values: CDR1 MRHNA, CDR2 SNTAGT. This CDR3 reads CASSDSTRTSLEKTQYF. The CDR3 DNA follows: TGTGCCAGCAGTGACTCGACCCGGACTAGTCTCGAGAAGACCCAGTACTTC.

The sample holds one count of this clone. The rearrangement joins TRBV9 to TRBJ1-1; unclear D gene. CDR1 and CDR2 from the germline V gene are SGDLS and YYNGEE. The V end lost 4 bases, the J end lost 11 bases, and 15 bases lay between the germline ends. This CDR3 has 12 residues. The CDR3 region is CASSPRTGYAFF. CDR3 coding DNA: TGTGCCAGCAGCCCGAGGACGGGGTACGCTTTCTTT.

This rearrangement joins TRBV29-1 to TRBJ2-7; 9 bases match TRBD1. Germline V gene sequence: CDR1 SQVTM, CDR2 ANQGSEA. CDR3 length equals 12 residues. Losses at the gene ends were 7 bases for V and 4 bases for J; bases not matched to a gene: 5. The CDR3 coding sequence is TGCAGCGAGAGACAGGGGGGGTACGAGCAGTACTTC. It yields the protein CSERQGGYEQYF.

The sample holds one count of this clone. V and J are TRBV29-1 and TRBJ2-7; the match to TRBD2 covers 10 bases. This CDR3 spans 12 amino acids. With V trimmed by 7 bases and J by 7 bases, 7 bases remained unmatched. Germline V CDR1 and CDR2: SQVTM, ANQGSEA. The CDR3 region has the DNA TGCAGCGGGACTAGCGGAAGACGAGAGCAGTACTTC. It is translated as CSGTSGRREQYF.

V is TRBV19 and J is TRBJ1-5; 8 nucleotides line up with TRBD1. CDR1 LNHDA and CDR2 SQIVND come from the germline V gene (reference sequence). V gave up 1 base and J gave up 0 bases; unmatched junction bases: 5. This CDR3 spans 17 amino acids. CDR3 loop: CASSIAGQGASNQPQHF. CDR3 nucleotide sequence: TGTGCCAGTAGTATAGCGGGGCAGGGGGCTAGCAATCAGCCCCAGCATTTT. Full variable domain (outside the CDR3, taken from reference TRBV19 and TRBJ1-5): DGGITQSPKYLFRKEGQNVTLSCEQNLNHDAMYWYRQDPGQGLRLIYYSQIVNDFQKGDIAEGYSVSREKKESFPLTVTSAQKNPTAFYLCASSIAGQGASNQPQHFGDGTRLSIL.

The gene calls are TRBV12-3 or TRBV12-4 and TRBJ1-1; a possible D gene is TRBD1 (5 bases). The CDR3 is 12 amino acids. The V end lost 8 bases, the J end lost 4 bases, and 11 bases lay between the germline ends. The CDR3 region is CASERGGTEAFF. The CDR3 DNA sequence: TGTGCCAGCGAAAGGGGTGGCACTGAAGCTTTCTTT.

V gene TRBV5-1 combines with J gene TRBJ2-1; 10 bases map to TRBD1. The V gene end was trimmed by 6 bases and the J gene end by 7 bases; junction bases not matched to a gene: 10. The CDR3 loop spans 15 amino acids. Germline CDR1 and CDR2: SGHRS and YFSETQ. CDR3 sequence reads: CASTRGQGLGNEQFF. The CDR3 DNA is TGCGCCAGCACCCGGGGACAGGGGCTAGGTAATGAGCAGTTCTTC. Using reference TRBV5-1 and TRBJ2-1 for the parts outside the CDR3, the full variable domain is KAGVTQTPRYLIKTRGQQVTLSCSPISGHRSVSWYQQTPGQGLQFLFEYFSETQRNKGNFPGRFSGRQFSNSRSEMNVSTLELGDSALYLCASTRGQGLGNEQFFGPGTRLTVL.

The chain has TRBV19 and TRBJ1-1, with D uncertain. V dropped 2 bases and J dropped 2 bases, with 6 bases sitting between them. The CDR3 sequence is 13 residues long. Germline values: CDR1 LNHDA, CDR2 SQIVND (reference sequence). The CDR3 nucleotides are TGTGCCAGTAGTATACTATTAAACACTGAAGCTTTCTTT. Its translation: CASSILLNTEAFF.

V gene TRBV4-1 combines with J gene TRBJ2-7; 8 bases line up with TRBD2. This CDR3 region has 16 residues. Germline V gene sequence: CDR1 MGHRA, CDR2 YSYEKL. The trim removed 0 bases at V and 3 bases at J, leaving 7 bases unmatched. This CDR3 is CASSQDDRLAHYEQYF. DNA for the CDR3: TGCGCCAGCAGCCAAGATGATCGACTAGCGCACTACGAGCAGTACTTC.